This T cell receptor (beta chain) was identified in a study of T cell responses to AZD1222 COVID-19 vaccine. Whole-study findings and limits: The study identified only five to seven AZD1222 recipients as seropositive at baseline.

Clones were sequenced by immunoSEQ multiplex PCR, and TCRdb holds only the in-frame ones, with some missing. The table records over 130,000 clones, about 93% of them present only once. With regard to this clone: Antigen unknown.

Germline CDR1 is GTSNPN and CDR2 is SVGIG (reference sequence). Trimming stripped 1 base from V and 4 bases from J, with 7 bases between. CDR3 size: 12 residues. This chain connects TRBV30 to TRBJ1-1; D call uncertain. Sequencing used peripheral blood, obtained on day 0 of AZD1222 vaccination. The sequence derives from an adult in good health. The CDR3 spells CAWSEKSTEAFF. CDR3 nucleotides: TGTGCCTGGAGTGAAAAGTCCACTGAAGCTTTCTTT.